This TCR beta chain is drawn from a study of T cell repertoires in cytomegalovirus infection. About the study: Matching HLA type, along with CMV infection, was indicated by public TCR beta signatures.

Study conclusions and caveats: Summed frequency of public TCR beta families distinguished CMV carriers with the relevant HLA. The ex vivo response was dominated by HLA-C-restricted CMV-specific TCR beta clonotypes.

This CDR3 is 15 amino acids long. Germline-derived CDR1 and CDR2 are SQVTM and ANQGSEA. The V end was cut by 5 bases, the J end by 1 base, with 18 bases between. TCRdb fed the reads into MiXCR, producing one record per CDR3 protein. This sample has 510,000 or so distinct CDR3 sequences; 26% occur once, and the top ten carry less than 15%. On this clonotype itself: Antigen: not known.

The sequence was collected from a human donor in good health (CMV status not recorded). Some clones in this sample may be carry-over from other donors' samples. The specimen sequenced was PBMCs. This rearrangement joins TRBV29-1 to TRBJ2-7, with D tentatively TRBD1 (5 bases). The CDR3 loop reads CSVRPAGSSSYEQYF. DNA of the CDR3: TGCAGCGTTCGCCCTGCAGGGTCTTCGTCCTACGAGCAGTACTTC.